Shown below are 9 T cell receptor beta chains from a single sample sequenced in a study of cytomegalovirus exposure and HLA in healthy donors. This PCR relied on a set of 60 Vbeta primers and 13 Jbeta primers. Assay used: immunoSEQ multiplex PCR; TCRdb lists only in-frame clones, some missing. The table records about 160,000 clones, more than 80% of them present only once. What was sequenced was PBMCs. Receptors were obtained from a male donor in good health and CMV-seronegative.

This rearrangement joins TRBV5-8 to TRBJ1-2; 11 bases match TRBD1. With V trimmed by 2 bases and J by 5 bases, 5 bases remained unmatched. Germline V gene sequence: CDR1 SGHTS, CDR2 YDEGEE. This CDR3 comprises 15 residues. This CDR3 is CASSFGQGAWYGYTF. For the CDR3, the DNA is TGTGCCAGCAGCTTCGGACAGGGGGCTTGGTATGGCTACACCTTC.

V is TRBV7-8 and J is TRBJ2-1; possibly TRBD2 for D (7 bases). This CDR3 is built from 15 residues. CDR1 SGHVS and CDR2 FQNEAQ come from the germline V gene. The germline V and J ends were trimmed by 1 base and 7 bases, with 14 bases remaining between them. CDR3 loop: CASSLGGGAGNEQFF. The CDR3 nucleotides are TGTGCCAGCAGCTTAGGGGGGGGCGCGGGAAATGAGCAGTTCTTC.

The rearrangement links TRBV5-6 to TRBJ1-1; the D gene is possibly TRBD1 (5 bases). CDR3 length equals 16 residues. Germline assignment: CDR1 SGHDT and CDR2 YYEEEE. The ends were cut back, 4 bases at V and 0 bases at J, with 16 bases in the middle. The chain's CDR3 is CASSGGGLRLNTEAFF. CDR3 coding DNA: TGTGCCAGCAGCGGGGGGGGACTTAGACTGAACACTGAAGCTTTCTTT.

The rearrangement joins TRBV7-2 to TRBJ2-7, with 9 bases that match TRBD1. J was trimmed by 5 bases and V by 3 bases; bases with no gene match: 5. The CDR3 runs to 14 residues. Germline-derived CDR1 and CDR2 are SGHTA and FQGNSA. CDR3 loop: CASSFWDRAHEQYF. CDR3 DNA sequence: TGTGCCAGCAGCTTTTGGGACAGGGCCCACGAGCAGTACTTC.

This clone turned up a few times. The chain recombines TRBV6-1 with TRBJ1-5; D is uncertain. Trimming cost V 8 bases and J 1 base, with 12 bases left between them. The CDR3 covers 14 residues. Germline CDR1 and CDR2: MNHNS and SASEGT. The CDR3 is CASWRDPSNQPQHF. DNA for the CDR3: TGTGCCAGCTGGAGGGATCCAAGCAATCAGCCCCAGCATTTT.

This clone was seen a few times. The chain links TRBV7-8 to TRBJ2-7, with 10 bases matching TRBD2. CDR1 and CDR2 (germline): SGHVS, FQNEAQ. Trimming removed 1 base from V and 4 bases from J; junction bases left unmatched: 7. The CDR3 covers 16 residues. The CDR3 is CASSLGRLAGRYEQYF. The CDR3 region has the DNA TGTGCCAGCAGCTTAGGGCGACTAGCGGGTCGGTACGAGCAGTACTTC. Variable domain in full (rest from reference TRBV7-8 and TRBJ2-7): GAGVSQSPRYKVAKRGQDVALRCDPISGHVSLFWYQQALGQGPEFLTYFQNEAQLDKSGLPSDRFFAERPEGSVSTLKIQRTQQEDSAVYLCASSLGRLAGRYEQYFGPGTRLTVT.

This rearrangement joins TRBV19 to TRBJ2-3, with a possible D match to TRBD1 (7 bases). The CDR3 is 14 residues long. Germline CDR1 LNHDA, CDR2 SQIVND (reference sequence). With 3 bases removed from V and 4 bases from J, the gap between germline ends came to 11 bases. CDR3 sequence reads: CASSIRGRPDTQYF. In nucleotides, the CDR3 is TGTGCCAGTAGTATCAGGGGGAGGCCAGATACGCAGTATTTT.

V and J are TRBV7-3 and TRBJ2-5; 11 nucleotides align to TRBD2. CDR3 length: 16 residues. J lost 2 bases, V lost 2 bases, and 4 bases had no gene match. Germline V gene lookup returns CDR1 SGHTA and CDR2 FQGTGA. This CDR3 reads CASSLASGGHQETQYF. For the CDR3, the DNA is TGTGCCAGCAGCTTAGCTAGCGGGGGGCATCAAGAGACCCAGTACTTC.

This chain uses TRBV4-3 with TRBJ2-5; the D is unclear. The CDR3 length is 14 residues. The V end was cut by 3 bases, the J end by 1 base, with 9 bases between. CDR1 LGHNA and CDR2 YSLEER come from the germline V gene. The CDR3 loop reads CASSHTAIQETQYF. CDR3 sequence (DNA): TGCGCCAGCAGCCATACAGCAATCCAAGAGACCCAGTACTTC.